A single sample gave rise to the 14 T cell receptor beta chains below, sequenced in a study of T cells in Graves' hyperthyroidism and ophthalmopathy. Amplification of TCR beta CDR3 regions was performed using RNA transcripts as template. The HTBI primer set was used in a first-round RT-PCR of the TCR CDR3. TCRdb itself ran the multiplex PCR reads through MiXCR, one entry per CDR3 protein. The data hold some 320,000 distinct CDR3 sequences, with around 15% observed a single time. Material: blood. The receptors were sampled from a woman in her forties with Graves' ophthalmopathy.

This clonotype was seen at least ten times. This chain uses TRBV12-3 or TRBV12-4 with TRBJ1-1; no definite D call. The CDR3 is 13 amino acids. V was pared by 3 bases and J by 4 bases, with 9 bases between. The DNA for the CDR3 is TGTGCCAGCAGTTTTTCCGGGGTCACTGAAGCTTTCTTT. Its translation: CASSFSGVTEAFF.

This clonotype was detected many times. The J gene is TRBJ2-1, the V gene TRBV6-1; 8 positions match TRBD1. This CDR3 has 14 amino acids. Germline values: CDR1 MNHNS, CDR2 SASEGT. The V gene end was trimmed by 7 bases and the J gene end by 6 bases; junction bases not matched to a gene: 8. The CDR3 sequence: CASIDRGFSNEQFF. The CDR3 DNA follows: TGTGCCAGCATTGACAGGGGCTTCAGCAATGAGCAGTTCTTC.

This clonotype has at least ten counts. The chain recombines TRBV28 with TRBJ2-2; no clear D. The V gene lost 3 bases and the J gene lost 1 base, with 9 bases spanning the gap. The CDR3 is made up of 15 amino acids. The germline CDR1 and CDR2 sequences are MDHEN and SYDVKM. CDR3 residues: CASSFSQRNTGELFF. The CDR3 DNA follows: TGTGCCAGCAGTTTTAGCCAGAGGAACACCGGGGAGCTGTTTTTT.

This clonotype was found many times. The chain is built from TRBV12-5 and TRBJ1-2, with D hard to call. CDR1 is LGHNT, CDR2 FRNRAP, per germline. Trimming cost V 6 bases and J 3 bases, with 20 bases left between them. The CDR3 loop spans 16 amino acids. CDR3 in amino acids: CASGYGMGLSDYGYTF. DNA of the CDR3: TGTGCTAGTGGATATGGAATGGGGTTGAGTGACTATGGCTACACCTTC.

This clonotype was found a few times. The V gene is TRBV25-1, the J gene TRBJ2-1; TRBD2 matches at 8 bases. The junction had 11 bases not matched to a gene; V was cut back by 4 bases and J by 9 bases. Germline V lookup: CDR1 MGHDK, CDR2 SYGVNS. The CDR3 runs 15 residues. The CDR3 loop is CASSASVGGAGEQFF. The DNA of the CDR3 is TGTGCCAGCAGTGCTTCTGTCGGGGGGGCCGGTGAGCAGTTCTTC.

This clonotype was observed many times. This chain links TRBV7-9 with TRBJ1-1; D is uncertain. The CDR3 totals 15 residues. The germline gives CDR1 SEHNR, CDR2 FQNEAQ (reference sequence). Trimming left V 5 bases short and J 1 base short, with 14 bases between. CDR3 nucleotide sequence: TGTGCCAGCAGCGACCTCTTTGGCGCGAACACTGAAGCTTTCTTT. This gives the protein CASSDLFGANTEAFF.

This clonotype was counted at least ten times. This sequence joins TRBV10-3 and TRBJ1-3; D is undetermined. Germline lookup yields CDR1 ENHRY and CDR2 SYGVKD. V was clipped by 5 bases and J by 2 bases, with 10 bases between them. The CDR3 runs 14 residues. Here the CDR3 DNA reads TGTGCCATCAGTTCGGCAGGCACTGGAAACACCATATATTTT. It yields the protein CAISSAGTGNTIYF.

There are many counts of this clonotype. This chain connects TRBV20-1 to TRBJ2-7; 7 positions match TRBD1. Trimming took 6 bases from V and 0 from J; bases not matched to a gene: 5. CDR3 length equals 13 residues. Germline CDR1 DFQATT, CDR2 SNEGSKA (reference sequence). CDR3 nucleotides: TGCAGTGCGACCGGGACAGTCTCCTACGAGCAGTACTTC. Its protein product is CSATGTVSYEQYF.

V usage is TRBV15 and J usage is TRBJ2-7; 7 bases are a match to TRBD1. CDR1 is LNHNV, CDR2 YYDKDF, per germline (reference sequence). V lost 8 bases, J lost 6 bases, and 10 bases stayed unmatched. This CDR3 comprises 13 residues. CDR3 bases: TGTGCCACCGCGGTTAGGGGGCGCGGCGAGCAGTACTTC. Its protein is CATAVRGRGEQYF. The entire variable domain, with the rest obtained from reference TRBV15 and TRBJ2-7, is as follows: DAMVIQNPRYQVTQFGKPVTLSCSQTLNHNVMYWYQQKSSQAPKLLFHYYDKDFNNEADTPDNFQSRRPNTSFCFLDIRSPGLGDTAMYLCATAVRGRGEQYFGPGTRLTVT.

This clonotype came up a few times. The V call is TRBV20-1, the J call TRBJ2-3; tentative D call: TRBD2 (6 bases). V lost 1 base and J lost 8, with 13 bases in between. Germline V gives CDR1 DFQATT, CDR2 SNEGSKA (reference sequence). The CDR3 is 13 residues long. The CDR3: CSARGGRRGTQYF. The CDR3 DNA is TGCAGTGCTAGAGGGGGAAGGAGGGGTACGCAGTATTTT.

This chain connects TRBV20-1 to TRBJ2-5; 8 bases line up with TRBD2. Looked up from germline, CDR1 is DFQATT and CDR2 is SNEGSKA (reference sequence). This CDR3 region has 15 residues. The ends lost 0 bases at V and 5 bases at J; junction bases unmatched: 8. CDR3 DNA: TGCAGTGCTAGAGATGGGCGGGAGGTCTGGGAGACCCAGTACTTC. Protein sequence: CSARDGREVWETQYF.

This clonotype was recorded a few times. The chain couples TRBV6-5 to TRBJ2-7; 7 bases agree with TRBD2. This CDR3 spans 16 amino acids. CDR1 MNHEY and CDR2 SVGAGI come from the germline V gene. V was pared by 0 bases and J by 0 bases, with 5 bases of the junction left unmatched. The CDR3 loop is CASSYSAGFNSYEQYF. DNA of the CDR3: TGTGCCAGCAGTTACTCAGCGGGGTTCAACTCCTACGAGCAGTACTTC.

There are many counts of this clonotype. The chain combines TRBV5-1 with TRBJ2-3; D is possibly TRBD1 or TRBD2 (5 bases each). CDR1 and CDR2 (germline): SGHRS, YFSETQ. This CDR3 has 15 residues. Trimming left V 1 base short and J 5 bases short, with 14 bases between. Here the CDR3 reads CASSLRGAVRDTQYF. The CDR3 nucleotides are TGCGCCAGCAGCTTGCGAGGGGCTGTAAGAGATACGCAGTATTTT.

This clonotype was counted a few times. The chain recombines TRBV7-6 with TRBJ2-5; D is undetermined. CDR3 length: 15 residues. Germline V gene data show CDR1 as SGHVS and CDR2 as FNYEAQ. V was shortened by 1 base and J by 1 base, with 10 bases between the two germline ends. The CDR3: CASSLGVALQETQYF. The CDR3 bases are TGTGCCAGCAGCTTAGGGGTTGCACTCCAAGAGACCCAGTACTTC.